The entry below describes one TCR beta chain. Antigen: not known. This record belongs to a study of cytomegalovirus exposure and HLA in healthy donors. Study summary: A later analysis reported the same platform for the 90 to 150 validation repertoires and the roughly 670 first-cohort repertoires.

Trimming pared 6 bases from V and 0 bases from J, leaving 6 bases between. Looked up from germline, CDR1 is MDHEN and CDR2 is SYDVKM. The CDR3 is 13 residues long. This table comes from immunoSEQ multiplex PCR, and its TCRdb copy is limited to in-frame clones, with some not included. Of tens of thousands of clones listed, about 89% were seen once; the top ten hold 2.5% to 3.5%. General observations from the study: The authors confirmed in vitro that a few CMV-associated chains were specific for CMV antigens.

This chain joins TRBV28 and TRBJ2-1, with unresolved D. The sequence came from a man aged 18 to 35 in good health and CMV-seronegative. The sequencing sample was made of PBMCs. The CDR3 reads CASRLSSYNEQFF. Here the CDR3 DNA reads TGTGCCAGCAGGTTGAGCTCCTACAATGAGCAGTTCTTC.